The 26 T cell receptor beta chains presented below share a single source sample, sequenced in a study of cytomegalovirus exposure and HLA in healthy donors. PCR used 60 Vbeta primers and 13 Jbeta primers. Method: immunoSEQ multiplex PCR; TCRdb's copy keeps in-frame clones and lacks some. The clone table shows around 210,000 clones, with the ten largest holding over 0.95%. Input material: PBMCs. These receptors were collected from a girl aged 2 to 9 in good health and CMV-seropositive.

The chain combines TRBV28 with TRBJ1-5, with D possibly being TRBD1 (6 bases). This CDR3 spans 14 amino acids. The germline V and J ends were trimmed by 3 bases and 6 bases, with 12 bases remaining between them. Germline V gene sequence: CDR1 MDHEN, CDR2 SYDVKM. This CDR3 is CASSFMGGGQPQHF. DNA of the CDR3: TGTGCCAGCAGTTTTATGGGAGGGGGTCAGCCCCAGCATTTT. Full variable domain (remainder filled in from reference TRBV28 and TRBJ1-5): DVKVTQSSRYLVKRTGEKVFLECVQDMDHENMFWYRQDPGLGLRLIYFSYDVKMKEKGDIPEGYSVSREKKERFSLILESASTNQTSMYLCASSFMGGGQPQHFGDGTRLSIL.

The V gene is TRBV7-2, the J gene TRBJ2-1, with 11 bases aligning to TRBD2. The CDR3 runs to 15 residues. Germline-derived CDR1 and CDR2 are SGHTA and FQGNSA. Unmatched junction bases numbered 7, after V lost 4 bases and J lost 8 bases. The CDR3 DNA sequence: TGTGCCAGCAGCTCGATAGCGGGAGGGCCGTATGAGCAGTTCTTC. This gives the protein CASSSIAGGPYEQFF.

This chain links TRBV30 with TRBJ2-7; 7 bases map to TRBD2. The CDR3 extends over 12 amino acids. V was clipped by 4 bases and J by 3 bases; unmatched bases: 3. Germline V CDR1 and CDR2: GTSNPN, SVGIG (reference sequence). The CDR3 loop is CAWKTGGYEQYF. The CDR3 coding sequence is TGTGCCTGGAAGACGGGAGGCTACGAGCAGTACTTC.

The CDR3 loop is CASSPLGNTIYF. As DNA, the CDR3 is TGTGCCAGCAGCCCCCTTGGAAACACCATATATTTT. The genes are TRBV14 and TRBJ1-3, with D uncertain. Deletions cut 4 bases from V and 3 bases from J, with 4 bases between. Germline assignment: CDR1 SGHDN and CDR2 FVKESK. This CDR3 has 12 amino acids.

CDR3 bases: TGCAGCGTGGGGCTCCTCTCCTACAATGAGCAGTTCTTC. It codes for CSVGLLSYNEQFF. This chain connects TRBV29-1 to TRBJ2-1; tentative D call: TRBD1 (5 bases). Germline assignment: CDR1 SQVTM and CDR2 ANQGSEA. Trimming took off 6 bases at V and 0 bases at J, with 9 bases between the two ends. The CDR3 runs to 13 residues.

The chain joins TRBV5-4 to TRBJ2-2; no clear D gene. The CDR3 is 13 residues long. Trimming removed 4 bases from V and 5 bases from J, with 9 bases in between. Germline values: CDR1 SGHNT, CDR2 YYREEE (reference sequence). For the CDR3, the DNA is TGTGCCAGCAGCGCCCAGGATACCGGGGAGCTGTTTTTT. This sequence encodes CASSAQDTGELFF.

The CDR3 is CASSLQGFGGYTF. CDR3 DNA sequence: TGTGCCAGCAGTTTACAGGGTTTTGGCGGCTACACCTTC. This chain uses TRBV28 with TRBJ1-2; D may be TRBD1 (5 bases). This CDR3 spans 13 amino acids. CDR1 is MDHEN, CDR2 SYDVKM, per germline. Trimming took off 2 bases at V and 8 bases at J, with 12 bases between the two ends.

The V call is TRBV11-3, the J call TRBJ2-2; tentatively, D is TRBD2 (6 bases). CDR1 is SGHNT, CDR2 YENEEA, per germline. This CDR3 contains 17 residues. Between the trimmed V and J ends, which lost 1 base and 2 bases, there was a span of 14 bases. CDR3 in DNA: TGTGCCAGCAGCTTAGCGGGCGGGACGATTAACACCGGGGAGCTGTTTTTT. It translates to CASSLAGGTINTGELFF.

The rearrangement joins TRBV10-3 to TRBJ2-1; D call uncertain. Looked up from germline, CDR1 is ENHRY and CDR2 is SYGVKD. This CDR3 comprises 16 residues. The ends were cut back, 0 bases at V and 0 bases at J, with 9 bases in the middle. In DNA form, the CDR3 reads TGTGCCATCAGTGAGTCTTTAAAGAGCTCCTACAATGAGCAGTTCTTC. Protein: CAISESLKSSYNEQFF.

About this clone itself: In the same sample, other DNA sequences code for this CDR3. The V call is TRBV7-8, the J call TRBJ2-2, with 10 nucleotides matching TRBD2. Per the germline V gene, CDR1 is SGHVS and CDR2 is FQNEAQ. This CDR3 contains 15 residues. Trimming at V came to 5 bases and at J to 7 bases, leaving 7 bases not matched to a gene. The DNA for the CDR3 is TGTGCCAGCAGCCAAGGGCTAGCGGGAGACGGGGAGCTGTTTTTT. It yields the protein CASSQGLAGDGELFF.

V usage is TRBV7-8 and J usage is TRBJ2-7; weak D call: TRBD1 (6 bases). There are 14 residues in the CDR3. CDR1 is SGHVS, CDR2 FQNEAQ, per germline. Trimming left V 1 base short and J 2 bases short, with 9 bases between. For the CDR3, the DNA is TGTGCCAGCAGCTTAGGCCACAGGGCCTACGAGCAGTACTTC. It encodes CASSLGHRAYEQYF. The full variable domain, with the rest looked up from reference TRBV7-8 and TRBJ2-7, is GAGVSQSPRYKVAKRGQDVALRCDPISGHVSLFWYQQALGQGPEFLTYFQNEAQLDKSGLPSDRFFAERPEGSVSTLKIQRTQQEDSAVYLCASSLGHRAYEQYFGPGTRLTVT.

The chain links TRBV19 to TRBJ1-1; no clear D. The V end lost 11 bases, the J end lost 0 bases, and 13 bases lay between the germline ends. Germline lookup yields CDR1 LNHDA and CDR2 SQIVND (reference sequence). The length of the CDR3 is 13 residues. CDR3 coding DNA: TGTGCCGCCGGGGAGTTGTTGAACACTGAAGCTTTCTTT. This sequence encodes CAAGELLNTEAFF. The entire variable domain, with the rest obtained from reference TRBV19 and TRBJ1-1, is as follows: DGGITQSPKYLFRKEGQNVTLSCEQNLNHDAMYWYRQDPGQGLRLIYYSQIVNDFQKGDIAEGYSVSREKKESFPLTVTSAQKNPTAFYLCAAGELLNTEAFFGQGTRLTVV.

For the CDR3, the DNA is TGTGCCAGCAGTTCCCTCGGGGAATATGGCTACACCTTC. This codes for CASSSLGEYGYTF. V gene TRBV7-8 combines with J gene TRBJ1-2; D gene uncertain. From germline, CDR1 is SGHVS and CDR2 FQNEAQ. V lost 6 bases and J 5 bases, leaving 13 bases between the germline ends. The CDR3 has 13 residues.

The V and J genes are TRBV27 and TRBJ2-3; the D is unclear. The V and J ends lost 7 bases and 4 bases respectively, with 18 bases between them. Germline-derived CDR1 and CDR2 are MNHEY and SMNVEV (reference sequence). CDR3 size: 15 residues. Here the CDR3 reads CASTLSGVRPDTQYF. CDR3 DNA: TGTGCCAGCACCCTATCTGGAGTAAGGCCAGATACGCAGTATTTT.

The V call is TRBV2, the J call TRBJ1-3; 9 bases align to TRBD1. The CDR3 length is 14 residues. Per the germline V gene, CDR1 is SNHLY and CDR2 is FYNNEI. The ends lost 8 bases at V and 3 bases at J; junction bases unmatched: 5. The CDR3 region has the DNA TGTGCCAGCCGTTCGACAGGGGGTGGAAACACCATATATTTT. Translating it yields CASRSTGGGNTIYF.

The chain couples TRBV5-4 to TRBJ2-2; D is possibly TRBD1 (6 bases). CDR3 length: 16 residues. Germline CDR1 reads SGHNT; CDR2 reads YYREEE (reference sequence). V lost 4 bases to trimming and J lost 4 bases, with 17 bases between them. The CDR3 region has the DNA TGTGCCAGCAGCCCCCTCAGGGGAAAAGTCACCGGGGAGCTGTTTTTT. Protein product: CASSPLRGKVTGELFF.

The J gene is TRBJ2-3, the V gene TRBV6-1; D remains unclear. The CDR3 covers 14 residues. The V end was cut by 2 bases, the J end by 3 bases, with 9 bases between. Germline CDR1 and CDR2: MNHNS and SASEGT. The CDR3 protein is CASSELTGTDTQYF. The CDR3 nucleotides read TGTGCCAGCAGTGAACTGACGGGTACAGATACGCAGTATTTT.

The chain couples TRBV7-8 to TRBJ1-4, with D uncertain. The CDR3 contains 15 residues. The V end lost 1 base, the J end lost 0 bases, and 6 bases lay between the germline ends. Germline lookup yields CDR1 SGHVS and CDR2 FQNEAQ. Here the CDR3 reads CASSLVLSTNEKLFF. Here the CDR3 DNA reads TGTGCCAGCAGCTTAGTCCTCTCAACTAATGAAAAACTGTTTTTT.

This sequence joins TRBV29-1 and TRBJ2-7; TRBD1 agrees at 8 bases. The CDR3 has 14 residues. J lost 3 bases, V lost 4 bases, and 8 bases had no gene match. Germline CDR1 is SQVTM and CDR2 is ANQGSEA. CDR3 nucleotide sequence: TGCAGCGTTGCAACAGGGGGGACGGGCTACGAGCAGTACTTC. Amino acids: CSVATGGTGYEQYF.

The CDR3 loop is CASSESGREYEQFF. CDR3 coding DNA: TGTGCCAGCAGTGAATCAGGGCGGGAGTATGAGCAGTTCTTC. This chain joins TRBV25-1 and TRBJ2-1, with 7 positions matching TRBD2. With V trimmed by 1 base and J by 8 bases, 5 bases remained unmatched. The length of the CDR3 is 14 residues. Per germline, CDR1 MGHDK and CDR2 SYGVNS.

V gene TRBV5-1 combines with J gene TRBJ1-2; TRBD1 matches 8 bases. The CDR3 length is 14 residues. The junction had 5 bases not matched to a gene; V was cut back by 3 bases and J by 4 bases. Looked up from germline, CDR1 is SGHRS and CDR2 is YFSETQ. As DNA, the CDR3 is TGCGCCAGCAGCTATGACAGGGGAAGCTATGGCTACACCTTC. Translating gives CASSYDRGSYGYTF.

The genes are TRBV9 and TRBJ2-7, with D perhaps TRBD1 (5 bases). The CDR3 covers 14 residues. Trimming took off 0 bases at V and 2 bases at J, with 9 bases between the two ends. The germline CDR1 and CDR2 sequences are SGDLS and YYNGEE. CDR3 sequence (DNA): TGTGCCAGCAGCGTAGGTGGGGCCGCCTACGAGCAGTACTTC. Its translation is CASSVGGAAYEQYF. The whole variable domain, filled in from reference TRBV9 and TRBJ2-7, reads DSGVTQTPKHLITATGQRVTLRCSPRSGDLSVYWYQQSLDQGLQFLIQYYNGEERAKGNILERFSAQQFPDLHSELNLSSLELGDSALYFCASSVGGAAYEQYFGPGTRLTVT.

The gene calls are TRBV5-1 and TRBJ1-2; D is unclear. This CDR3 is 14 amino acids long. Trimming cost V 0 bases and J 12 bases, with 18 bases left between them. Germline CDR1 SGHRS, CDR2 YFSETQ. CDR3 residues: CASSLGGSAAGNTF. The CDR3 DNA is TGCGCCAGCAGCTTGGGGGGAAGCGCCGCGGGAAACACCTTC.

Written as DNA, the CDR3 is TGTGCCAGCAGCTTAAGTAGTAAGGAGACCCAGTACTTC. Protein: CASSLSSKETQYF. J is TRBJ2-5 and V is TRBV7-2; D is undetermined. This CDR3 is built from 13 residues. CDR1 SGHTA and CDR2 FQGNSA come from the germline V gene. The V end was cut by 2 bases, the J end by 5 bases, with 9 bases between.

The CDR3 coding sequence is TGCGCCAGCAGCCGGACTGCGACCTACGAGCAGTACTTC. This sequence encodes CASSRTATYEQYF. The chain joins TRBV5-1 to TRBJ2-7, with D perhaps TRBD2 (5 bases). CDR1 and CDR2 from the germline V gene are SGHRS and YFSETQ. Trimming took off 4 bases at V and 2 bases at J, with 10 bases between the two ends. This CDR3 spans 13 amino acids.

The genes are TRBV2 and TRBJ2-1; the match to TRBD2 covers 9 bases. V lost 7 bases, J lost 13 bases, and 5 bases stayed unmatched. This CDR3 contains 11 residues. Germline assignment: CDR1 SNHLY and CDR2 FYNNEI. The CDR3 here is CASKPSGTQFF. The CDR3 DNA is TGTGCCAGCAAACCTAGCGGGACCCAGTTCTTC.